The 18 T cell receptor beta chains reported below all come from one sample, sequenced in a study of tumor and adjacent non-tumor tissue in lung cancer. RNA was extracted from bulk tissue without any cell sorting. Three rounds of nested PCR, following a modified ARM-PCR protocol, produced the TCRbeta library. TCRdb itself ran the multiplex PCR reads through MiXCR, one entry per CDR3 protein. Of 200,000 to 250,000 distinct CDR3 sequences listed, less than 80% are singletons. Sequencing was carried out using lung tumor tissue. These receptors were collected from a man in his 60s with non-small cell lung cancer.

This rearrangement joins TRBV9 to TRBJ1-5; D unresolved. There are 15 residues in the CDR3. Germline V gene data show CDR1 as SGDLS and CDR2 as YYNGEE. V was trimmed by 0 bases and J by 5 bases, leaving 12 bases between them. As DNA, the CDR3 is TGTGCCAGCAGCGTAGAAGGGATCCTTTATCAGCCCCAGCATTTT. It codes for CASSVEGILYQPQHF.

Of note for this clonotype: Being one base from a much bigger clone, this may be a read error. J is TRBJ2-1 and V is TRBV12-3 or TRBV12-4; maybe TRBD2 (5 bases). The germline V and J ends were trimmed by 5 bases and 6 bases, with 20 bases remaining between them. The CDR3 consists of 16 residues. The CDR3 DNA reads TGTGCCAGCAGTACCGTTGGTACTAGGGAGAGCAATGAGCAGTTCTTC. It codes for CASSTVGTRESNEQFF.

Comments on this clonotype: Because the CDR3 is missing its conserved closing phenylalanine or tryptophan, this is likely a read error. The chain uses TRBV11-2 and TRBJ2-7; TRBD2 matches 11 bases. CDR1 SGHAT and CDR2 FQNNGV come from the germline V gene. V lost 2 bases and J lost 3; bases outside the gene matches: 9. The CDR3 length is 17 residues. The CDR3 reads CASSLTRTSGYDYEQYC. The CDR3 DNA reads TGTGCCAGCAGCTTAACCCGGACTAGCGGGTACGACTACGAGCAGTACTGC.

V and J are TRBV6-1 and TRBJ2-2, with 7 bases matching TRBD2. Per the germline V gene, CDR1 is MNHNS and CDR2 is SASEGT. V was pared by 6 bases and J by 4 bases, with 5 bases of the junction left unmatched. The CDR3 has 14 residues. The CDR3 coding sequence is TGTGCCAGCAGCGCAGCGGGGACCACCGGGGAGCTGTTTTTT. Translated, it gives CASSAAGTTGELFF.

With regard to this clonotype: A much bigger clone sits one base away, suggesting this may be a read error. J is TRBJ2-1 and V is TRBV20-1; D call uncertain. Germline loops: CDR1 DFQATT, CDR2 SNEGSKA (reference sequence). CDR3 size: 12 residues. V dropped 4 bases and J dropped 12 bases, with 16 bases sitting between them. Written as DNA, the CDR3 is TGCAGTGCTACCGGCTCCATCCGGGCGCAGTTCTTC. Amino acid sequence: CSATGSIRAQFF.

This clonotype was observed at least ten times. This chain links TRBV5-8 with TRBJ2-3, with D perhaps TRBD2 (5 bases). The germline gives CDR1 SGHTS, CDR2 YDEGEE. Trimming cost V 0 bases and J 5 bases, with 10 bases left between them. CDR3 length: 14 amino acids. CDR3 in DNA: TGTGCCAGCAGCTTGGTGGGGAGTCTAGATACGCAGTATTTT. This codes for CASSLVGSLDTQYF.

This clonotype has just one count. The chain carries TRBV11-2 and TRBJ2-7, with a possible D match to TRBD1 (5 bases). The CDR3 consists of 13 residues. Between the trimmed V and J ends, which lost 7 bases and 6 bases, there was a span of 16 bases. Germline CDR1 reads SGHAT; CDR2 reads FQNNGV. This CDR3 is CASNSFQGLEQYF. The CDR3 DNA is TGTGCCAGCAACTCCTTCCAGGGCCTCGAGCAGTACTTC.

Concerning this clonotype itself: The germline gene is not matched at one end of the junction; a read error may be the cause. J is TRBJ2-5 and V is TRBV29-1; tentatively, D is TRBD1 or TRBD2 (6 bases each). CDR3 length: 14 amino acids. Germline V CDR1 and CDR2: SQVTM, ANQGSEA. The chain's CDR3 is CSVLGVGGSKTQYF. CDR3 bases: TGTAGCGTCCTGGGAGTGGGGGGCAGTAAGACCCAGTACTTC.

With regard to this clonotype: A read error may produce the germline difference seen at one junction end. This chain links TRBV11-3 with TRBJ2-2; TRBD2 aligns across 10 bases. The CDR3 covers 23 residues. CDR1 SGHNT and CDR2 YENEEA come from the germline V gene. For the CDR3, the DNA is TGTGCCAGCAGCTTAAGCCACTCCGGGACTAGCGAGAGGGCCGCTACGAACAGCGGGGAGCTGTTTTTT. Translation: CASSLSHSGTSERAATNSGELFF.

To note about this clonotype: A read error is possible here, since a much larger clone lies one base away. The missing conserved phenylalanine or tryptophan at the end of this CDR3 makes a read error likely. This chain joins TRBV5-4 and TRBJ2-3; D is unresolved. The CDR3 spans 13 residues. V lost 1 base and J lost 5, with 8 bases in between. The germline V gene has CDR1 SGHNT and CDR2 YYREEE (reference sequence). The CDR3 DNA follows: TGTGCCAGCAGCTTGCCCGGCGGAGATACGCAGTATATT. Translating it yields CASSLPGGDTQYI.

The J gene is TRBJ2-7, the V gene TRBV12-3 or TRBV12-4, with D hard to call. CDR3 length equals 12 residues. V was shortened by 4 bases and J by 9 bases, with 13 bases between the two germline ends. CDR3 residues: CASSSGTTSQYF. DNA for the CDR3: TGTGCCAGCAGTTCGGGCACTACTTCGCAGTACTTC.

Concerning this clonotype itself: The conserved phenylalanine or tryptophan is not found at the CDR3 terminus, so this likely reflects a read error. V usage is TRBV29-1 and J usage is TRBJ2-3, with D possibly matching TRBD1 (5 bases). The germline V gene has CDR1 SQVTM and CDR2 ANQGSEA. This CDR3 comprises 13 residues. The ends were cut back, 8 bases at V and 0 bases at J, with 12 bases in the middle. The chain's CDR3 is CSIQVTSTDTQYL. CDR3 bases: TGCAGCATACAGGTGACTAGCACAGATACGCAGTATCTT.

V gene TRBV20-1 combines with J gene TRBJ1-4; D gene ambiguous. The CDR3 extends over 15 amino acids. V was shortened by 7 bases and J by 7 bases, with 22 bases between the two germline ends. Germline lookup yields CDR1 DFQATT and CDR2 SNEGSKA (reference sequence). The CDR3 protein is CSVRDPQVLSEKLFF. In DNA form, the CDR3 reads TGCAGTGTTAGGGATCCCCAGGTGTTGAGTGAAAAACTGTTTTTT.

This clonotype was observed a single time. A much larger clonotype is one base distant, so this may be a read error. The CDR3 is CASRNVQGNTEAFF. CDR3 in DNA: TGTGCCAGCAGAAATGTACAGGGGAACACTGAAGCTTTCTTT. The chain has TRBV12-3 or TRBV12-4 and TRBJ1-1; the D gene is possibly TRBD1 (6 bases). V lost 6 bases to trimming and J lost 1 base, with 12 bases between them. This CDR3 is 14 amino acids long.

About this clonotype: One end of the junction fails to match germline, which may point to a read error. The chain links TRBV4-1 to TRBJ2-4; possibly TRBD1 for D (5 bases). The germline gives CDR1 MGHRA, CDR2 YSYEKL. The CDR3 consists of 19 residues. CDR3 sequence (DNA): TGCGCCAGTAGCCAAGAATCCGGACCTCTAGGGGTAGCCAAAAACATTAAGTACTTC. It yields the protein CASSQESGPLGVAKNIKYF.

This clonotype showed up just once. Compared with germline, one end of the junction differs, possibly owing to a read error. The J gene is TRBJ2-1, the V gene TRBV11-2; 8 bases agree with TRBD2. This CDR3 spans 13 amino acids. CDR1 is SGHAT and CDR2 is FQNNGV in the germline V gene. In DNA, the CDR3 is TGTGCCAGCCTTTTAAACGGGGGGGATGAGCGGTTCTTT. Translated: CASLLNGGDERFF. The variable domain in full, completed from reference TRBV11-2 and TRBJ2-1, reads EAGVAQSPRYKIIEKRQSVAFWCNPISGHATLYWYQQILGQGPKLLIQFQNNGVVDDSQLPKDRFSAERLKGVDSTLKIQPAKLEDSAVYLCASLLNGGDERFFGPGTRLTVL.

This clonotype was seen more than once but under ten times. CDR3 in DNA: TGCAGTGCCCTAGGGGGGGTCTACAATGAGCAGTTCTTC. It specifies CSALGGVYNEQFF. The chain joins TRBV20-1 to TRBJ2-1, with TRBD2 as a possible D gene (7 bases). V was cut by 6 bases and J by 3 bases, with 12 bases left in between. The germline gives CDR1 DFQATT, CDR2 SNEGSKA (reference sequence). CDR3 size: 13 residues.

This clonotype appeared once. V gene TRBV11-2 combines with J gene TRBJ2-1; TRBD1 matches at 10 bases. CDR1 and CDR2 (germline): SGHAT, FQNNGV. There are 15 residues in the CDR3. V trimming: 9 bases; J trimming: 6 bases; junction bases outside the gene matches: 11. The chain's CDR3 is CASTTTGGVTNEQFF. The CDR3 DNA sequence: TGTGCCAGTACCACGACAGGGGGCGTCACCAATGAGCAGTTCTTC.